Given below is one T cell receptor beta chain in context. Antigen specificity is unknown. Germline loops: CDR1 MNHEY, CDR2 SVGAGI. The CDR3 is 14 amino acids. V was shortened by 6 bases and J by 6 bases, with 18 bases between the two germline ends. This entry comes from a study of T cell responses to AZD1222 COVID-19 vaccine. TCRdb's copy holds only in-frame clones and misses some; the assay was immunoSEQ multiplex PCR. The sample yields 150,000 to 200,000 clones, approximately 92% seen once. Study results and limitations: Females outnumbered males among donors, who were mostly white British; clonal diversity was possibly underestimated. Once two AZD1222 doses were given, Spike-specific TCR breadth and depth went up. Nearly half of spike-specific TCRs reportedly target variant regions that are unmutated in the B.1.351 and B.1.1.7 variants. None of the repertoires were sampled until the peak T cell response had passed.

J is TRBJ2-7 and V is TRBV6-5; TRBD2 is a possible D gene (7 bases). The sequenced sample was peripheral blood, obtained on day 0 of AZD1222 vaccination. This TCR came from an adult in good health. The CDR3 loop is CASSLLGGGLEQYF. CDR3 nucleotide sequence: TGTGCCAGCAGCTTGCTGGGAGGGGGACTCGAGCAGTACTTC.